The 9 T cell receptor beta chains in this list originate from one sample, sequenced in a study of human T cells and chemical hapten exposure. Via MiXCR, TCRdb re-called the RACE reads, giving one row per CDR3 protein. The sample lists a few hundred thousand distinct CDR3 sequences; around 5.5% were seen once. Sample time point: pre-sensitization, week 0. The sample's treatment: therapeutic diphenylcyclopropenone sensitization with weekly scalp DPC. The material was whole blood, obtained in connection with sensitization to the hapten diphenylcyclopropenone (DPC). Receptors originate from a woman between 18 and 30 years old with alopecia areata. Some clones in this sample may be carry-over from other donors' samples.

The CDR3 reads CASSVSGEGPYEQYF. The DNA for the CDR3 is TGTGCCAGCAGCGTATCAGGAGAGGGACCCTACGAGCAGTACTTC. The V and J genes are TRBV9 and TRBJ2-7; the D gene could be TRBD1 or TRBD2 (5 bases each). Between the trimmed V and J ends, which lost 1 base and 2 bases, there was a span of 13 bases. This CDR3 is 15 amino acids long. Germline V gene data show CDR1 as SGDLS and CDR2 as YYNGEE. The full variable domain, completed using reference TRBV9 and TRBJ2-7, is DSGVTQTPKHLITATGQRVTLRCSPRSGDLSVYWYQQSLDQGLQFLIQYYNGEERAKGNILERFSAQQFPDLHSELNLSSLELGDSALYFCASSVSGEGPYEQYFGPGTRLTVT.

There are a few counts of this clonotype. This sequence joins TRBV19 and TRBJ1-5, with TRBD1 as a possible D gene (6 bases). The ends were cut back, 7 bases at V and 4 bases at J, with 17 bases in the middle. CDR3 length: 15 amino acids. CDR1 LNHDA and CDR2 SQIVND come from the germline V gene (reference sequence). The CDR3 DNA reads TGTGCCAGTACCGGGGGCAGGGTGGGAAATCAGCCCCAGCATTTT. It is translated as CASTGGRVGNQPQHF.

This clonotype occurred once. This clone may be a read error of a much larger clone one base away. The chain has TRBV7-2 and TRBJ1-2; D uncertain. CDR3 length: 11 amino acids. The V and J ends lost 6 bases and 6 bases respectively, with 8 bases between them. The germline V gene encodes CDR1 SGHTA and CDR2 FQGNSA. The CDR3 sequence is CASRAAHGYTF. CDR3 in DNA: TGTGCCAGCAGAGCCGCTCATGGCTACACCTTC.

This clonotype was detected a few times. The gene calls are TRBV5-5 and TRBJ1-2; no clear D gene. Germline values: CDR1 SGHKS, CDR2 YYEKEE (reference sequence). The CDR3 contains 18 residues. V was trimmed by 2 bases and J by 0 bases, leaving 20 bases between them. The CDR3 nucleotides read TGTGCCAGCAGCTTCCATATAAACGAGCTCGGCACTAACTATGGCTACACCTTC. This codes for CASSFHINELGTNYGYTF.

This clonotype was picked up a small number of times. The CDR3 sequence is CSVEWAGGPGANVLTF. CDR3 bases: TGCAGCGTTGAATGGGCAGGGGGGCCTGGGGCCAACGTCCTGACTTTC. This chain uses TRBV29-1 with TRBJ2-6; TRBD1 might be the D (7 bases). CDR3 size: 16 residues. The germline gives CDR1 SQVTM, CDR2 ANQGSEA. With 2 bases removed from V and 2 bases from J, the gap between germline ends came to 13 bases.

This clonotype showed up many times. The V call is TRBV6-2 or TRBV6-3, the J call TRBJ2-7; unclear D gene. This CDR3 has 14 amino acids. V gave up 5 bases and J gave up 1 base, with 12 bases separating them. Germline-derived CDR1 and CDR2 are MNHEY and SVGEGT. In DNA form, the CDR3 reads TGTGCCAGCAGTCCCTGGCAAGGGTCCTACGAGCAGTACTTC. Its translation is CASSPWQGSYEQYF.

This clonotype was detected only a few times. The chain uses TRBV6-5 and TRBJ1-6; D is possibly TRBD1 (5 bases). This CDR3 comprises 17 residues. The germline V and J ends were trimmed by 6 bases and 0 bases, with 15 bases remaining between them. Germline lookup yields CDR1 MNHEY and CDR2 SVGAGI. The CDR3 region is CASSSWGMSSYNSPLHF. DNA of the CDR3: TGTGCCAGCAGCTCCTGGGGGATGAGCTCCTATAATTCACCCCTCCACTTT.

This clonotype has a handful of counts. The chain is built from TRBV18 and TRBJ2-1; 7 bases are a match to TRBD2. The CDR3 consists of 13 residues. Germline V gives CDR1 KGHSH, CDR2 LQKENI. The junction had 0 bases not matched to a gene; V was cut back by 0 bases and J by 7 bases. The CDR3 loop is CASSPPGLNEQFF. DNA of the CDR3: TGTGCCAGCTCACCACCGGGACTAAATGAGCAGTTCTTC.

About this clonotype itself: It may be a read error: a sequence one base away is much more abundant. The chain is built from TRBV6-2 or TRBV6-3 and TRBJ2-5; 12 nucleotides line up with TRBD2. The germline gives CDR1 MNHEY, CDR2 SVGEGT. CDR3 size: 17 residues. The CDR3 DNA is TGTGCCGGCAGTTTCCCCGGACTAGCGGGGACGAAAGAGACCCAGTACTTC. Its protein is CAGSFPGLAGTKETQYF.